The 11 T cell receptor beta chains below were found in one sample sequenced in a study of graft-versus-host responses after intestinal transplantation. Intraepithelial and lamina propria lymphocytes were freed from processed graft tissue. Method: immunoSEQ multiplex PCR; TCRdb's copy keeps in-frame clones and lacks some. Among about 37,000 clones listed, 87% were seen once. Source: ileum tissue, taken almost 210 days after intestinal transplant. These receptors were collected from a human patient who received an intestinal transplant, so some T cells may come from the graft donor.

This chain links TRBV5-5 with TRBJ2-3, with no clear D. The CDR3 has 15 amino acids. Germline V gene sequence: CDR1 SGHKS, CDR2 YYEKEE (reference sequence). Trimming removed 1 base at V and 0 bases at J, with 9 bases between. The CDR3 DNA sequence: TGTGCCAGCAGCTTGTGGGCAGACAGCACAGATACGCAGTATTTT. Protein: CASSLWADSTDTQYF.

The chain couples TRBV5-1 to TRBJ2-7, with D unclear. With 0 bases removed from V and 2 bases from J, the gap between germline ends came to 15 bases. The CDR3 extends over 16 amino acids. The germline CDR1 and CDR2 sequences are SGHRS and YFSETQ. CDR3 nucleotides: TGCGCCAGCAGCTTGGGGGCCAGTTCTTTCCCCTACGAGCAGTACTTC. Translated, it gives CASSLGASSFPYEQYF. The full variable domain, with the rest looked up from reference TRBV5-1 and TRBJ2-7, is KAGVTQTPRYLIKTRGQQVTLSCSPISGHRSVSWYQQTPGQGLQFLFEYFSETQRNKGNFPGRFSGRQFSNSRSEMNVSTLELGDSALYLCASSLGASSFPYEQYFGPGTRLTVT.

The chain combines TRBV15 with TRBJ1-2; D possibly corresponds to TRBD1 (5 bases). The CDR3 spans 15 residues. Trimming cost V 0 bases and J 2 bases, with 10 bases left between them. Germline CDR1 LNHNV, CDR2 YYDKDF (reference sequence). CDR3 coding DNA: TGTGCCACCAGCAGAGACCCTCGGGGGAACTATGGCTACACCTTC. This gives the protein CATSRDPRGNYGYTF.

This chain links TRBV13 with TRBJ1-4, with a weak D call TRBD1 (6 bases). Germline CDR1 is PRHDT and CDR2 is FYEKMQ (reference sequence). Trimming removed 4 bases at V and 10 bases at J, with 25 bases between. This CDR3 has 17 residues. CDR3 sequence reads: CASSSSPPDSEGGKLFF. The CDR3 DNA follows: TGTGCCAGCAGCTCTAGCCCCCCGGACAGCGAGGGGGGAAAACTGTTTTTT.

CDR3 in DNA: TGTGCCAGTAGTATAGAGGGCCTGGCCCCTGGGGCCAACGTCCTGACTTTC. It translates to CASSIEGLAPGANVLTF. The chain joins TRBV19 to TRBJ2-6; no firm D call. V was trimmed by 0 bases and J by 2 bases, leaving 11 bases between them. Germline assignment: CDR1 LNHDA and CDR2 SQIVND (reference sequence). CDR3 length: 17 residues.

The chain employs TRBV11-1 and TRBJ2-7; D gene uncertain. The CDR3 runs 14 residues. Trimming stripped 6 bases from V and 6 bases from J, with 18 bases between. Germline lookup yields CDR1 SGHAT and CDR2 FQDESV (reference sequence). The CDR3 spells CASSWTGFSTEQYF. CDR3 bases: TGTGCCAGCAGTTGGACCGGTTTCTCTACCGAGCAGTACTTC. Supplemented by reference TRBV11-1 and TRBJ2-7, the full variable domain reads EAEVAQSPRYKITEKSQAVAFWCDPISGHATLYWYRQILGQGPELLVQFQDESVVDDSQLPKDRFSAERLKGVDSTLKIQPAELGDSAMYLCASSWTGFSTEQYFGPGTRLTVT.

The gene calls are TRBV5-1 and TRBJ2-5; 7 bases are shared with TRBD2. Gene TRBJ2-7 matches the end of the DNA better, so the J call may be wrong. Germline CDR1 is SGHRS and CDR2 is YFSETQ. The CDR3 covers 13 residues. CDR3 in amino acids: CASSLAAAYEQYF. In DNA form, the CDR3 reads TGCGCCAGCAGCCTAGCGGCCGCCTACGAGCAGTACTTC.

V and J are TRBV27 and TRBJ2-1; D is undetermined. CDR1 is MNHEY, CDR2 SMNVEV, per germline (reference sequence). Trimming took off 5 bases at V and 6 bases at J, with 11 bases between the two ends. This CDR3 region has 13 residues. The CDR3 nucleotides are TGTGCCAGCAGTCCGTCCCTGGCCAATGAGCAGTTCTTC. This encodes CASSPSLANEQFF.

V gene TRBV7-6 combines with J gene TRBJ2-4; no reliable D call. This CDR3 spans 15 amino acids. V gave up 1 base and J gave up 8 bases, with 15 bases separating them. Germline-derived CDR1 and CDR2 are SGHVS and FNYEAQ. CDR3 protein: CASSLGARPGYIQYF. DNA for the CDR3: TGTGCCAGCAGCTTAGGGGCCCGCCCCGGATACATTCAGTACTTC.

This chain connects TRBV5-6 to TRBJ2-1, with 7 nucleotides matching TRBD2. V was clipped by 4 bases and J by 5 bases; unmatched bases: 6. CDR1 and CDR2 from the germline V gene are SGHDT and YYEEEE. The CDR3 is made up of 14 amino acids. This CDR3 reads CASSAAGVDNEQFF. The CDR3 coding sequence is TGTGCCAGCAGCGCCGCGGGGGTGGACAATGAGCAGTTCTTC.

The rearrangement joins TRBV4-1 to TRBJ2-7; a possible D gene is TRBD2 (6 bases). The CDR3 length is 15 residues. Germline loops: CDR1 MGHRA, CDR2 YSYEKL. V lost 0 bases and J 4 bases, leaving 13 bases between the germline ends. CDR3 residues: CASSQEWPSVYEQYF. The CDR3 DNA reads TGCGCCAGCAGCCAAGAGTGGCCTAGCGTATACGAGCAGTACTTC.